This TCR beta chain was retrieved from a study of blood T cell repertoires in COVID-19. Study-wide background: Some COVID-19 samples were acute and others convalescent; all came from the United States, Italy and Spain. The analysed material was cDNA or gDNA that came from T cells, B-cell-depleted T cells, or PBMCs.

The germline V gene has CDR1 SGDLS and CDR2 YYNGEE. This CDR3 contains 13 residues. The V and J ends lost 3 bases and 6 bases, in that order; junction bases with no gene match: 4. How the authors handled the data: Estimation of nucleated cell counts was performed using reference gene primer amplification. Clones were sequenced by immunoSEQ multiplex PCR, and TCRdb holds only the in-frame ones, with some missing. The DNA was the basis for D and trimming; V, J and clone size are from that table. The data show around 200,000 clones, about 85% seen once. Those enrolled in Seattle joined during active infection and were followed longitudinally afterward.

The chain uses TRBV9 and TRBJ1-1, with 8 bases that match TRBD1. The sample consisted of peripheral blood. This sequence was found in a woman aged 65 to 85 with COVID-19, enrolled during active disease. The chain's CDR3 is CASSAQGGAEAFF. The CDR3 bases are TGTGCCAGCAGCGCACAGGGGGGTGCTGAAGCTTTCTTT.